Listed below are T cell receptor beta chains from one sample, sequenced in a study of blood T cell repertoires in COVID-19. Data came from immunoSEQ multiplex PCR; TCRdb stores just in-frame clones and leaves some out. The sample lists around 280,000 clones; about 89% were seen once. The sequenced material came from PBMCs or T cells enriched from blood (not recorded which). The source of these receptors is a woman aged 35 to 49 who had recovered from COVID-19. Both conserved end residues are part of each CDR3. The D gene is left open where the match is weak. For some rows the clone size is stated as once, few or many, or as a class when expanded; others skip it.

cdr3_nt	cdr3_aa	d_call	clone_size	v_call	j_call
TGCGCCAGCAGCTTTGGGACTAGCGAGACGCGCGAGCAGTACTTC	CASSFGTSETREQYF	TRBD2	.	TRBV5-1	TRBJ2-7
TGTGCCAGCAGCCCTATGAACACTGAAGCTTTCTTT	CASSPMNTEAFF	.	.	TRBV7-8	TRBJ1-1
TGCGCCAGCAGCCAATCAGATGCGGGCAGGGGGATCAATGGCTACACCTTC	CASSQSDAGRGINGYTF	TRBD1	.	TRBV4-1	TRBJ1-2
TGCGCCAGCAGCTTCCCGACTAGCGGAGGGGGGGAGCAGTACTTC	CASSFPTSGGGEQYF	TRBD2	.	TRBV5-1	TRBJ2-7
TGTGCCAGCAGTTGGACAGGGGGCAACTATGGCTACACCTTC	CASSWTGGNYGYTF	TRBD1	.	TRBV6-5	TRBJ1-2
TGTGCCAGTAGTATAGAGACCTTTCGGCAGGGGGTATTCTACGAGCAGTACTTC	CASSIETFRQGVFYEQYF	TRBD1	.	TRBV19	TRBJ2-7
TGTGCCAGCAGCGTAGGGGACACCCACTCCTACGAGCAGTACTTC	CASSVGDTHSYEQYF	.	.	TRBV9	TRBJ2-7
TGCGCCAGCAGCTACGAAGGGGCAGCGACTGAAAAACTGTTTTTT	CASSYEGAATEKLFF	.	.	TRBV4-1	TRBJ1-4
TGTGCCAGTAGTGCGTCCGGGACAGGCTCCTACGAGCAGTACTTC	CASSASGTGSYEQYF	TRBD1	.	TRBV19	TRBJ2-7
TGTGCCAGCAGCCCGACAAGCTCTGGAAACACCATATATTTT	CASSPTSSGNTIYF	.	.	TRBV7-2	TRBJ1-3
TGTGCCAGCCGCCCCCTTGACAGGGTTGAGACTGAAGCTTTCTTT	CASRPLDRVETEAFF	TRBD1	.	TRBV5-6	TRBJ1-1
TGTGCCAGCACACGGTTGACAGGATTAGTGAACACTGAAGCTTTCTTT	CASTRLTGLVNTEAFF	.	once	TRBV7-2	TRBJ1-1
TGCGCCAGCAGCTTCCCGGGACAGGGAGGCTACACCTTC	CASSFPGQGGYTF	TRBD1	.	TRBV5-1	TRBJ1-2
TGCGCCAGCAGTTCTGGGACTAGCGGGGGGCAGCAGTTCTTC	CASSSGTSGGQQFF	TRBD2	.	TRBV5-1	TRBJ2-1
TGTGCCAGCAGCTTAGTTGGACTAGCGCGCCTCTCCTACAATGAGCAGTTCTTC	CASSLVGLARLSYNEQFF	TRBD2	.	TRBV7-8	TRBJ2-1
TGTGCCAGCAGATGGTCGCAGGCCTCTTCCTACGAGCAGTACTTC	CASRWSQASSYEQYF	.	.	TRBV6-5	TRBJ2-7
TGTGCCAGCTCTAATCAGGGGTATAATGAAAAACTGTTTTTT	CASSNQGYNEKLFF	.	.	TRBV2	TRBJ1-4
TGCGCCAGCAGCAGGGGACAGGGGTCCATTTACGAGCAGTACTTC	CASSRGQGSIYEQYF	TRBD1	.	TRBV5-1	TRBJ2-7
TGTGCCAGCAGCTTTGGGAGGGACACTGAAGCTTTCTTT	CASSFGRDTEAFF	.	once	TRBV7-9	TRBJ1-1
TGTGCCAGCAGCCACGACGGCAGGGCCTTGGGCTACACCTTC	CASSHDGRALGYTF	.	.	TRBV27	TRBJ1-2
TGTGCCTGGGACCCGGGACTAGCGGGAGACAATGAGCAGTTCTTC	CAWDPGLAGDNEQFF	TRBD2	.	TRBV30	TRBJ2-1
TGTGCCAGCAGCCCCAGTACGTTCACAGATACGCAGTATTTT	CASSPSTFTDTQYF	.	.	TRBV7-3	TRBJ2-3
TGTGCCAGCAGTTACCATGACAGGGGGCTTGGCTACACCTTC	CASSYHDRGLGYTF	TRBD1	once	TRBV6-2/TRBV6-3	TRBJ1-2
TGTGCCAGCAGCTTACGCGGCTACGAGCAGTACTTC	CASSLRGYEQYF	.	.	TRBV13	TRBJ2-7
TGTGCCAGCAGTTACTCAAGAGGGACAGGAAACACCATATATTTT	CASSYSRGTGNTIYF	.	.	TRBV6-2/TRBV6-3	TRBJ1-3
TGTGCCAGCAGCTTGCAGGGGTCGGCTTCACCCCTCCACTTT	CASSLQGSASPLHF	.	.	TRBV5-6	TRBJ1-6
TGTGCCAGTAGTCAGGGAAAAGATACGCAGTATTTT	CASSQGKDTQYF	.	.	TRBV12-3/TRBV12-4	TRBJ2-3
TGTGCCAGCAGTTTCCGCGGGGAGCTGTTTTTT	CASSFRGELFF	.	.	TRBV28	TRBJ2-2
TGCGCCAGCAGCTTGGCGGGGAGCCGAACTGAAGCTTTCTTT	CASSLAGSRTEAFF	.	.	TRBV5-1	TRBJ1-1